This T cell receptor (beta chain) comes out of a study of cytomegalovirus exposure and HLA in healthy donors (dated 2017 in TCRdb). In terms of the full investigation: An earlier analysis of more than 550 of the donors reported about 300 Gb of sequence data and 117 million unique TCR beta sequences obtained from roughly 180 million T cells. An early release covering more than 500 HLA-typed donors comprised about 300 gigabases of sequencing data and 65 million to 100 million unique TCR sequences. Of the roughly 400 genotyped donors, 80% to 90% were placed in the genetic ancestry cluster associated with self-reported Caucasian donors. The study was designed to test whether signatures of past pathogen exposure could be identified by cataloging public T cell receptors. The study profiled the T cell repertoires of about 640 subjects by immunosequencing and related them to cytomegalovirus serostatus. Along with the roughly 610-subject first cohort, a separate validation cohort of around 110 different subjects was used. To predict cytomegalovirus infection status, the study brought together high-throughput TCR immunosequencing, statistical association of individual TCRs with disease status, and machine learning. A later analysis re-examined previously published TCR beta repertoires from 600 to 700 donors and added high-resolution HLA genotyping to investigate patterns of TCR occurrence. In the later analysis, no new phenotypic data were used to find candidate immune exposures; instead, reliance was placed on TCR beta sequences and their occurrence across donors. To decide whether each TCR beta V gene segment behaved as functional or pseudogenic, an earlier analysis of 587 of the donors relied on high-throughput TCR beta sequencing. Donor age, sex, ethnicity and CMV serostatus were collected together with the repertoire data. A later genetic analysis took genome-wide SNP genotypes for 398 of the 666 donors and used that subset as a discovery cohort. Every repertoire in the discovery cohort had been generated on one and the same sequencing platform. Class I and class II HLA loci were covered by the typing at four-digit resolution. The number of donors typed differed by locus, with about 629-630 for A, B, C, DRB1 and DQB1, around 500 for DQA1, 606 for DPA1, and some 470 for DPB1. Because of strong linkage in the cohort, four to six DR-DQ haplotypes were treated as single units for association and clustering. Among about 390 genotyped donors of the cohort, an average of roughly 240,000 unique TCR beta nucleotide sequences were sequenced per donor, around 18% of them non-productive. The full study reports these points: Because counts were too low, more than 15 rarely observed V segments, including chromosome 9 orphons, were left out of the earlier analysis of 587 of the donors. A later analysis found that HLA-associated TCR beta chains were more clonally expanded and had lower generation probabilities than equally common non-associated chains. Correlated functional status among segregating V segments might reflect linkage disequilibrium, but an unknown experimental factor could not be ruled out. Three of the identified cytomegalovirus-associated TCR beta chains were confirmed in vitro to be specific for cytomegalovirus antigens. The study gave a list of under 200 TCR beta chains associated with cytomegalovirus. Some IMGT-functional V segments, including TRBV6-2 and TRBV6-3, could not be told apart with the 87-base-pair reads, so those segments were excluded. In an earlier analysis of some 500 of the donors, most TCR beta V segments were observed in productive rearrangements about 90% or about 30% of the time, broadly matching IMGT annotations. Presence/absence analyses assumed roughly uniform sequencing depth across donors, an assumption that may not hold. This cohort had only TCR beta chains sequenced, and the lack of alpha or paired-chain data limited which features could be detected. In a later analysis, the rate of TCR association differed among HLA loci, with DRB1 alleles having the most associated TCRs and HLA-C alleles having the fewest. Compared with the roughly 670-donor mean, donors in an Asian-associated ancestry cluster had fewer N-insertions in productive TCRs, according to a later genetic analysis. In both the original and validation cohorts, the classifier was reported to diagnose cytomegalovirus status with high specificity and sensitivity. Across donors, most TCR sequences were observed very rarely, whereas some public TCRs were present in many individuals. In a later analysis, several top co-occurrence clusters were reported to appear linked to parvovirus B19, influenza, CMV and Epstein-Barr virus. Assigning TCR associations to individual alleles was difficult when HLA alleles, especially DR and DQ, strongly co-occurred. V-gene and J-gene trimming of TCR beta chains was associated with a missense DCLRE1C variant in a later genetic analysis, and the association was replicated in an independent cohort. At a false discovery rate of 0.05, a later analysis linked 15,000 to 20,000 TCR beta sequences to specific HLA alleles. Because HLA typing was missing for some donors at each locus, association tests included only the typed subset. A cluster of highly shared sequence variants was judged likely to be a technical artifact of the sequencing pipeline. The authors suggested that the approach could potentially be generalized to other disease states and immunological phenotypes. For the cohort, immune exposure information was limited to CMV serostatus. A further reported finding was that TCR beta sequences accurately predicted the HLA-A and HLA-B alleles for most subjects in the first cohort. A later analysis found that most CMV-associated TCR beta chains appeared HLA-restricted, with HLA associations seemingly driven largely by CMV exposure.

About this clone itself: Its antigen is not yet known. The record has no base qualities; no much larger clone is one base away.

CDR1 and CDR2 (SGHNT, YENEEA) derive from the germline V gene. At the junction V is shortened by 5 bases and J by 6 bases, with 14 bases in between. The CDR3 contains 13 residues, cysteine and phenylalanine counted. The entry retains the CDR3 DNA only, 39 bases that are in frame from base 1. Library creation used the immunoSEQ multiplex PCR assay. For the multiplex PCR, a mixture combining 60 forward primers for TCR Vbeta segments and 13 reverse primers for TCR Jbeta segments was used. A multiplex PCR assay on genomic DNA amplified the CDR3 region of rearranged TCR beta genes. The Illumina HiSeq System was used to sequence the amplified TCR beta libraries as 87-base-pair reads. The study's own analysis went as follows. A later analysis tallied 70 million to 100 million unique TCR beta chains across the 660 or so repertoires, and roughly 11 million of those chains were shared by two or more donors. Raw reads were error-corrected and collapsed into unique sequences with a nearest-neighbor algorithm that merged closely related sequences to remove PCR and sequencing errors. To assign V, D and J gene segments, CDR3 sequences were aligned to IMGT reference sequences. For a sequence to be retained, at least a six-nucleotide match to both a V gene segment and a J gene segment was required. Rearrangements were classified as productive when the CDR3 lacked stop codons and remained in frame with V and J, and all other rearrangements were classified as non-productive. CDR3 was defined according to IMGT convention as the region running from the second conserved V-encoded cysteine to the conserved J-encoded phenylalanine. Sequences without an unambiguous match to a single V gene segment were excluded from the earlier analysis of about 640 of the donors. An earlier analysis of almost 600 of the donors classified V segments as functional when productive rearrangements were above 56.7% and as segregating when the standard deviation between donors was above 5%. A statistical classification framework was built for diagnosing cytomegalovirus status from the catalog of TCR beta chain sequences. A later analysis assigned V and J genes by comparing TCR nucleotide sequences with IMGT/GENE-DB human TR gene sequences. Using the TCRdist pipeline, a later analysis assigned CDR3 sequences along with most-parsimonious VDJ recombination scenarios. In a later analysis, each TCR beta chain was defined by its CDR3 amino acid sequence together with its V-gene family, and reads lacking a unique V-gene family were excluded. A later analysis removed over 500 highly shared, low-generation-probability nucleotide sequences to deal with suspected cross-contamination and a sequencing artifact. A later analysis calculated a clonal expansion index for each public chain from normalized within-repertoire ranks of inferred template counts. A later analysis computed generation probabilities with a VDJ recombination model fitted to out-of-frame rearrangements, and checked the results against IGoR. A later analysis scored TCR-TCR, TCR-HLA and TCR-CMV co-occurrence with hypergeometric tests, applying a repertoire-size bias correction to TCR pairs. In a later analysis, false discovery rates were estimated by permuting HLA or CMV assignments 20 times. In a later analysis, co-occurring TCRs were grouped with DBSCAN, and TCRdist sequence similarity was added when clustering was performed within HLA-allele-positive subsets. For co-occurrence clustering, repertoires with fewer than 30,000 or more than 120,000 public chains were excluded, along with a handful of repertoires with anomalous nucleotide sharing. Here the immuneACCESS table is served through TCRdb, limited to in-frame sequences with V and J called. Missing clones are a known gap in these copies; in checked studies unresolved V genes cover under half, and the rest lacks a known reason. For V, J and clone size, that table is used; D and trimming come from the DNA. The sample table records under 250,000 clones; roughly 85% of these occur just once. The biggest ten clones account for nearly 4.5% of the sample.

The cohort comprised 710 or so healthy bone marrow donors. At the time of sampling, every cohort member was nominally healthy, though immune exposures that went unrecorded were likely present. The donor was CMV seropositive and belonged to the group of around 300 seropositive cohort members. Each donor provided a peripheral blood sample, and peripheral blood mononuclear cells were used for TCR beta sequencing. The Qiagen DNeasy Blood Extraction Kit was used to extract genomic DNA from the blood cell samples. The sample taken for sequencing was PBMCs. This chain joins TRBV11-3 to TRBJ2-7; a tentative D call is TRBD2 (6 bases match). This TCR came from a woman aged 25 to 39 in good health and CMV-seropositive. CDR3 sequence: CASSEGGDVEQYF. The nucleotides read TGTGCCAGCAGCGAAGGCGGGGATGTCGAGCAGTACTTC.